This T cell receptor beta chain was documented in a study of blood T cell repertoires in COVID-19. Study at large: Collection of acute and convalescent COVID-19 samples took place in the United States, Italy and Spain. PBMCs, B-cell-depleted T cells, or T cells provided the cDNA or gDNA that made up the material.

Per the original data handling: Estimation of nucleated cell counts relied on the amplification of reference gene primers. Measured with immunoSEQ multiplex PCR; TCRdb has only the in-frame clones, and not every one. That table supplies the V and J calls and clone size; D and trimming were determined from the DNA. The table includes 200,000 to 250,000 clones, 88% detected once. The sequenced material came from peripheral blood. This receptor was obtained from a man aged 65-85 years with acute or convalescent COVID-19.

The CDR3 protein is CASSSDSQNYGYTF. The CDR3 nucleotides read TGTGCCAGCAGCTCGGACAGCCAGAACTATGGCTACACCTTC. The chain is built from TRBV5-4 and TRBJ1-2, with D tentatively TRBD1 (6 bases). CDR3 size: 14 residues. Trimming shortened V by 3 bases and J by 2 bases, and 11 bases separated the two germline ends. Germline values: CDR1 SGHNT, CDR2 YYREEE (reference sequence).